What follows are 14 T cell receptor beta chains derived from one specimen sequenced in a study of shared clonotypes between healthy human individuals. Repertoires were generated with immunoSEQ multiplex PCR, while TCRdb's copy carries only in-frame clones and drops some. The sample comprises some 2,000,000 clones, 85% to 95% of which are singletons, and approximately 0.13% rests with the top ten. Specimen: naive CD4+ T cells sorted from blood. Stated subset: CD45RA+ positively selected. The receptors here all came from a man younger than 35 in good health.

The chain is built from TRBV7-9 and TRBJ1-3; D unresolved. The CDR3 is made up of 16 amino acids. V lost 1 base and J lost 0, with 10 bases in between. Germline-derived CDR1 and CDR2 are SEHNR and FQNEAQ (reference sequence). The CDR3 loop reads CASSLVLRDSGNTIYF. The DNA for the CDR3 is TGTGCCAGCAGCTTAGTTCTAAGAGACTCTGGAAACACCATATATTTT.

This CDR3 is CASSFRGQTDTQYF. The CDR3 bases are TGTGCCAGCAGTTTCAGGGGGCAAACAGATACGCAGTATTTT. V and J are TRBV27 and TRBJ2-3; 8 bases are a match to TRBD1. With V trimmed by 3 bases and J by 3 bases, 2 bases remained unmatched. This CDR3 has 14 residues. Germline CDR1 reads MNHEY; CDR2 reads SMNVEV (reference sequence).

This chain joins TRBV7-2 and TRBJ2-7, with D perhaps TRBD1 or TRBD2 (5 bases each). This CDR3 region has 15 residues. The V end lost 3 bases, the J end lost 1 base, and 13 bases lay between the germline ends. Looked up from germline, CDR1 is SGHTA and CDR2 is FQGNSA. The CDR3: CASSLIATESYEQYF. CDR3 sequence (DNA): TGTGCCAGCAGCTTGATAGCGACAGAATCCTACGAGCAGTACTTC. Using reference TRBV7-2 and TRBJ2-7 for the parts outside the CDR3, the full variable domain is GAGVSQSPSNKVTEKGKDVELRCDPISGHTALYWYRQSLGQGLEFLIYFQGNSAPDKSGLPSDRFSAERTGGSVSTLTIQRTQQEDSAVYLCASSLIATESYEQYFGPGTRLTVT.

This clone came up once. Other DNA sequences in this sample translate to the same CDR3. The chain employs TRBV18 and TRBJ2-7; TRBD2 is a possible D gene (5 bases). Deletions cut 6 bases from V and 2 bases from J, with 14 bases between. Germline V CDR1 and CDR2: KGHSH, LQKENI. The CDR3 length is 14 residues. The chain's CDR3 is CASSLGRRTYEQYF. The DNA for the CDR3 is TGTGCCAGCTCGCTCGGACGGAGGACCTACGAGCAGTACTTC.

This chain connects TRBV6-5 to TRBJ1-1; tentatively, D is TRBD1 (6 bases). This CDR3 comprises 12 residues. Trimming left V 10 bases short and J 8 bases short, with 17 bases between. Germline V gives CDR1 MNHEY, CDR2 SVGAGI. The CDR3 spells CATRTIGTEAFF. The CDR3, as DNA: TGTGCCACCCGAACTATCGGGACAGAAGCTTTCTTT.

V usage is TRBV30 and J usage is TRBJ2-7, with TRBD1 identical over 8 bases. Per the germline V gene, CDR1 is GTSNPN and CDR2 is SVGIG (reference sequence). The J segment lost 6 bases and the V segment lost 2 bases, leaving 9 bases of the junction unmatched. This CDR3 contains 14 residues. CDR3 sequence reads: CAWSLGQGMSEQYF. In nucleotides, the CDR3 is TGTGCCTGGAGTCTAGGACAGGGAATGAGCGAGCAGTACTTC.

The chain uses TRBV19 and TRBJ2-7, with a possible D match to TRBD2 (6 bases). Deletions cut 3 bases from V and 4 bases from J, with 16 bases between. CDR3 length: 15 amino acids. The germline CDR1 and CDR2 sequences are LNHDA and SQIVND (reference sequence). CDR3 amino acids: CASSMDLPGGYEQYF. The CDR3 DNA sequence: TGTGCCAGTAGTATGGACCTTCCCGGAGGGTACGAGCAGTACTTC.

The chain employs TRBV11-2 and TRBJ1-2; unclear D gene. The CDR3 covers 13 residues. Germline assignment: CDR1 SGHAT and CDR2 FQNNGV. The V gene lost 3 bases and the J gene lost 4 bases, with 9 bases spanning the gap. CDR3 bases: TGTGCCAGCAGCTTTCACGGTGGCTATGGCTACACCTTC. Translated, it gives CASSFHGGYGYTF. Together with reference TRBV11-2 and TRBJ1-2, the CDR3 gives the full variable domain: EAGVAQSPRYKIIEKRQSVAFWCNPISGHATLYWYQQILGQGPKLLIQFQNNGVVDDSQLPKDRFSAERLKGVDSTLKIQPAKLEDSAVYLCASSFHGGYGYTFGSGTRLTVV.

DNA of the CDR3: TGTGCCAGCAGTTACCCTAGCGGGAAAGGCACAGATACGCAGTATTTT. It encodes CASSYPSGKGTDTQYF. The chain recombines TRBV6-6 with TRBJ2-3; 9 bases line up with TRBD2. Germline V gene lookup returns CDR1 MNHNY and CDR2 SVGAGI (reference sequence). Trimming cost V 2 bases and J 1 base; bases outside gene matches: 4. The CDR3 runs 16 residues.

The genes are TRBV10-3 and TRBJ2-1; tentatively, D is TRBD1 (6 bases). The germline V gene has CDR1 ENHRY and CDR2 SYGVKD. Trimming took off 10 bases at V and 5 bases at J, with 18 bases between the two ends. CDR3 length equals 14 residues. This chain's CDR3 is CASSRGAGDNEQFF. The CDR3, as DNA: TGTGCCAGTAGCCGTGGGGCAGGGGACAATGAGCAGTTCTTC.

The chain is built from TRBV5-1 and TRBJ1-6; D gene unclear. Germline V gene lookup returns CDR1 SGHRS and CDR2 YFSETQ. The CDR3 covers 15 residues. Between the trimmed V and J ends, which lost 0 bases and 7 bases, there was a span of 11 bases. The CDR3 region has the DNA TGCGCCAGCAGCTTGGAGGCCAGGAGCAATTCACCCCTCCACTTT. It codes for CASSLEARSNSPLHF. The entire variable domain, with the rest obtained from reference TRBV5-1 and TRBJ1-6, is as follows: KAGVTQTPRYLIKTRGQQVTLSCSPISGHRSVSWYQQTPGQGLQFLFEYFSETQRNKGNFPGRFSGRQFSNSRSEMNVSTLELGDSALYLCASSLEARSNSPLHFGNGTRLTVT.

The chain carries TRBV6-5 and TRBJ1-6; 7 bases are shared with TRBD1. V shed 9 bases, J shed 5 bases, and the junction held 7 bases outside the gene matches. The germline CDR1 and CDR2 sequences are MNHEY and SVGAGI. This CDR3 is 14 amino acids long. The CDR3 is CASTRGKNNSPLHF. DNA of the CDR3: TGTGCCAGTACCAGGGGGAAAAATAATTCACCCCTCCACTTT.

V and J are TRBV23-1 and TRBJ1-5, with D uncertain. Being an ORF, TRBV23-1 has a function that is uncertain. The CDR3 totals 13 residues. V lost 0 bases, J lost 4 bases, and 4 bases lay in between. CDR3 nucleotide sequence: TGCGCCAGCAGTCAATCTACGAATCAGCCCCAGCATTTT. This sequence encodes CASSQSTNQPQHF.

The chain recombines TRBV6-1 with TRBJ2-7, with D maybe TRBD2 (7 bases). Germline CDR1 reads MNHNS; CDR2 reads SASEGT. The CDR3 contains 15 residues. The V end lost 1 base, the J end lost 5 bases, and 15 bases lay between the germline ends. The CDR3 sequence: CASSEVGGGVDEQYF. CDR3 bases: TGTGCCAGCAGTGAAGTAGGGGGGGGAGTCGACGAGCAGTACTTC.